Described below is a single T cell receptor (beta chain) sequence and its context. This clonotype has a count of ten or more. The target of this receptor is not known. No base quality values were provided; no much bigger clone lies one nucleotide off. This sample was taken from a study of T cell repertoires in cytomegalovirus infection (dated by TCRdb to about 2019). With respect to the entire study: Donor HLA type was relevant to the analysis, as public TCR beta signatures indicated carriage of CMV infection together with the matching HLA type.

Looking up the germline V gene (reference sequence) yields CDR1 MNHEY and CDR2 SMNVEV. The CDR3 runs 15 residues from the cysteine to the phenylalanine. Solely the CDR3 DNA is kept, with 45 bases framed from the first base. Compared with germline, V lacks 5 bases and J lacks 4 bases; bases without a gene match: 4. TCRdb names Illumina HiSeq 1500 as the instrument used. Through fastp at Q25 and MiXCR, TCRdb rebuilt clones from the public reads, retaining in-frame beta chains. When rows share a CDR3 protein, they turn into one entry using the most common DNA and genes. The sample table lists 450,000 to 550,000 distinct CDR3 sequences, about 17% of them with a count of one. Under 30% of the sample rests with the top ten. The paper's findings and limits, for the study overall: In both this cohort and an independent roughly 330-donor cohort, the cumulative frequency of public TCR beta family members distinguished carriers of CMV infection plus the relevant HLA type. In the ex vivo response, HLA-C-restricted CMV-specific TCR beta clonotypes were dominant, and in two of eight donors the single most frequent clonotype came from this HLA-C-restricted group.

Source material: CD8+ T cells from PBMCs. The sequence came from a human donor in good health (CMV status not recorded). Some clones in this sample may be carry-over from other donors' samples. This receptor chain uses TRBV27 and TRBJ2-1, with 11 bases in between that match TRBD1. The CDR3 region has the sequence CASSAGTGGYNEQFF. In nucleotide form, the sequence is TGTGCCAGCAGTGCCGGGACAGGGGGATACAATGAGCAGTTCTTC.